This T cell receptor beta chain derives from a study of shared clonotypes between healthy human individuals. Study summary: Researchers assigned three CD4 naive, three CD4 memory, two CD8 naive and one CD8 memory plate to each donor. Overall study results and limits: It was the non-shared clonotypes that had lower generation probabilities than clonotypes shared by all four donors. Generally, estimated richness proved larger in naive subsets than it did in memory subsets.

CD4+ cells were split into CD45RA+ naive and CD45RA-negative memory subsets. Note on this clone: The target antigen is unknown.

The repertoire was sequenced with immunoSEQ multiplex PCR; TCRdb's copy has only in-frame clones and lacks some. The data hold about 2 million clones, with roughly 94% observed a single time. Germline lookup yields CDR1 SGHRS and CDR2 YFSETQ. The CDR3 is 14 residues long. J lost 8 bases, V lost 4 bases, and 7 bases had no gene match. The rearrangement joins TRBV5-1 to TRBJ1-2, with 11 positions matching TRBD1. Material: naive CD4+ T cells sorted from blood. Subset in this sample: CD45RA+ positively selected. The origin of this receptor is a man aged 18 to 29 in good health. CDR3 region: CASSHGQGAAGYTF. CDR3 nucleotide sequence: TGCGCCAGCAGCCACGGACAGGGGGCGGCAGGCTACACCTTC.